These 10 T cell receptor beta chains came from one sample sequenced in a study of radiation and T cells in renal cell carcinoma. Clones were sequenced by immunoSEQ multiplex PCR, and TCRdb holds only the in-frame ones, with some missing. In the table there are some 100,000 clones, 82% of which are singletons. Regarding time point: baseline pretreatment blood. Treatment in this sample: 15 Gy SBRT to primary tumor, nephrectomy 4 weeks later. Material: blood, obtained from a patient whose treatment included radiotherapy and nephrectomy. These receptor sequences come from a man aged 55 to 70 with renal cell carcinoma.

J is TRBJ1-4 and V is TRBV9; 8 bases align to TRBD1. This CDR3 spans 15 amino acids. Germline CDR1 reads SGDLS; CDR2 reads YYNGEE. Trimming cost V 1 base and J 8 bases; bases outside gene matches: 7. The CDR3 region is CASSVSGTGGEKLFF. For the CDR3, the DNA is TGTGCCAGCAGCGTAAGCGGGACAGGAGGGGAAAAACTGTTTTTT.

The chain combines TRBV5-4 with TRBJ2-5, with D possibly being TRBD1 (6 bases). Germline CDR1 SGHNT, CDR2 YYREEE (reference sequence). CDR3 size: 14 residues. Trimming took off 3 bases at V and 4 bases at J, with 13 bases between the two ends. The CDR3 protein is CASSSRGSGETQYF. The CDR3 DNA reads TGTGCCAGCAGCTCCAGGGGTTCAGGAGAGACCCAGTACTTC.

This clone showed up just a few times. The chain joins TRBV13 to TRBJ2-7, with 10 bases matching TRBD2. J gave up 1 base and V 0 bases, and 24 bases lay outside the gene matches. Germline-derived CDR1 and CDR2 are PRHDT and FYEKMQ (reference sequence). CDR3 size: 23 residues. The CDR3 coding sequence is TGTGCCAGCAGCTTAGGAAATCCAGGGGTGGGAGGATCTGGACTAGCGGATTCCTACGAGCAGTACTTC. Protein: CASSLGNPGVGGSGLADSYEQYF.

The V and J genes are TRBV18 and TRBJ2-1, with D tentatively TRBD1 or TRBD2 (6 bases each). The CDR3 has 15 amino acids. V lost 3 bases and J 2 bases, leaving 11 bases between the germline ends. The germline gives CDR1 KGHSH, CDR2 LQKENI. Here the CDR3 DNA reads TGTGCCAGCTCACCCCTTAGGGGGGCCTACAATGAGCAGTTCTTC. It codes for CASSPLRGAYNEQFF. Filled out from reference TRBV18 and TRBJ2-1, the complete variable domain reads NAGVMQNPRHLVRRRGQEARLRCSPMKGHSHVYWYRQLPEEGLKFMVYLQKENIIDESGMPKERFSAEFPKEGPSILRIQQVVRGDSAAYFCASSPLRGAYNEQFFGPGTRLTVL.

V usage is TRBV5-4 and J usage is TRBJ2-7; a weak D match, TRBD1 (5 bases). With 2 bases removed from V and 6 bases from J, the gap between germline ends came to 15 bases. This CDR3 contains 14 residues. Germline loops: CDR1 SGHNT, CDR2 YYREEE (reference sequence). CDR3 nucleotides: TGTGCCAGCAGCTTTGGGCAGGGAAGGGGCGAGCAGTACTTC. Its translation is CASSFGQGRGEQYF. Full variable domain (rest looked up from reference TRBV5-4 and TRBJ2-7): ETGVTQSPTHLIKTRGQQVTLRCSSQSGHNTVSWYQQALGQGPQFIFQYYREEENGRGNFPPRFSGLQFPNYSSELNVNALELDDSALYLCASSFGQGRGEQYFGPGTRLTVT.

This chain joins TRBV18 and TRBJ2-3, with a tentative D call TRBD2 (6 bases). Between the trimmed V and J ends, which lost 3 bases and 4 bases, there was a span of 17 bases. Germline V gene lookup returns CDR1 KGHSH and CDR2 LQKENI. CDR3 size: 16 residues. The CDR3 reads CASSPPGGIAPDTQYF. CDR3 coding DNA: TGTGCCAGCTCACCCCCTGGCGGGATAGCTCCAGATACGCAGTATTTT. The full variable domain, its missing parts supplied by reference TRBV18 and TRBJ2-3, is NAGVMQNPRHLVRRRGQEARLRCSPMKGHSHVYWYRQLPEEGLKFMVYLQKENIIDESGMPKERFSAEFPKEGPSILRIQQVVRGDSAAYFCASSPPGGIAPDTQYFGPGTRLTVL.

This clone was counted once. The V gene is TRBV28, the J gene TRBJ2-2; D is possibly TRBD1 or TRBD2 (6 bases each). Per the germline V gene, CDR1 is MDHEN and CDR2 is SYDVKM. The CDR3 has 14 residues. Trimming took 2 bases from V and 6 from J, leaving 10 bases between them. Written as DNA, the CDR3 is TGTGCCAGCAGTTTAGGGGGGCTCGCCGGGGAGCTGTTTTTT. It yields the protein CASSLGGLAGELFF.

J is TRBJ1-2 and V is TRBV28; TRBD1 matches at 10 bases. The CDR3 extends over 15 amino acids. CDR1 MDHEN and CDR2 SYDVKM come from the germline V gene. After removal of 5 bases from V and 8 bases from J, the junction contained 11 bases not matched to a gene. Here the CDR3 reads CASSPTTGGARGYTF. CDR3 bases: TGTGCCAGCAGTCCAACGACAGGGGGCGCTCGAGGCTACACCTTC.

The genes are TRBV4-1 and TRBJ2-3; D ambiguous. This CDR3 is 15 amino acids long. Germline CDR1 MGHRA, CDR2 YSYEKL. V shed 2 bases and J shed 5 bases, with 14 bases lying between them. The CDR3 loop reads CASSQILTRQDTQYF. CDR3 DNA sequence: TGCGCCAGCAGCCAAATTCTTACCAGGCAAGATACGCAGTATTTT.

The chain uses TRBV5-1 and TRBJ2-2; D uncertain. CDR1 is SGHRS and CDR2 is YFSETQ in the germline V gene. The CDR3 has 15 amino acids. V was trimmed by 1 base and J by 1 base, leaving 8 bases between them. The CDR3 DNA reads TGCGCCAGCAGCTTGCGGCTAGGGAACACCGGGGAGCTGTTTTTT. Its translation: CASSLRLGNTGELFF.